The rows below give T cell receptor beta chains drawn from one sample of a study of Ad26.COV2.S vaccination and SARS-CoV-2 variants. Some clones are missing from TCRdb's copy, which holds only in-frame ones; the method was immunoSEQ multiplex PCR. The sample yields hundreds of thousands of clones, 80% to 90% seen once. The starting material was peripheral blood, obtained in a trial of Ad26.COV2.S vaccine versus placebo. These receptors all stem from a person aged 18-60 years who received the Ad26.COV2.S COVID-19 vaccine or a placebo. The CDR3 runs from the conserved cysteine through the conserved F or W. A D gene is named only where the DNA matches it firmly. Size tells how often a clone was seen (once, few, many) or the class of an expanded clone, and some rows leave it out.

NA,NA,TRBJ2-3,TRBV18,TGTGCCAGCTCACTTATCCTAGATACGCAGTATTTT,CASSLILDTQYF
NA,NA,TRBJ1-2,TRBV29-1,TGCAGCGTAGGAGGGAACTATGGCTACACCTTC,CSVGGNYGYTF
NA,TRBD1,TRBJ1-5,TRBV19,TGTGCCAGTAGTGCTCCGGGACAGAAATATAGCAATCAGCCCCAGCATTTT,CASSAPGQKYSNQPQHF
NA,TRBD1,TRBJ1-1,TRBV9,TGTGCCAGCAGCCTAGGGACAGTTAACACTGAAGCTTTCTTT,CASSLGTVNTEAFF
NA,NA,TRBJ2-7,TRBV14,TGTGCCAGCAGCCAAGATCCGGCTTACGAGCAGTACTTC,CASSQDPAYEQYF
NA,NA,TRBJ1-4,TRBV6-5,TGTGCCAGCAGGGTTGCAACTAATGAAAAACTGTTTTTT,CASRVATNEKLFF
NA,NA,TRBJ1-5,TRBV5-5,TGTGCCAGCAGCGAGAAGCTACTTAGCAATCAGCCCCAGCATTTT,CASSEKLLSNQPQHF
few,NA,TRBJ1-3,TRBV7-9,TGTGCCAGCAGCCTCGGAGCGGCAAGCTCTGGAAACACCATATATTTT,CASSLGAASSGNTIYF
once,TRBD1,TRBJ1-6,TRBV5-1,TGCGCCAGCAGCTTCTCCGCAGGGGGGAGTTCACCCCTCCACTTT,CASSFSAGGSSPLHF
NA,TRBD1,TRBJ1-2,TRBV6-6,TGTGCCATCGCGACAGGGGCCACCTATGGCTACACCTTC,CAIATGATYGYTF
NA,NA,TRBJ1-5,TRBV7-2,TGTGCCAGCAGCCCCCCCAATCAGCCCCAGCATTTT,CASSPPNQPQHF
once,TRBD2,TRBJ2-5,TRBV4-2,TGTGCCAGCAGCCGGCTGACTAGCGTGGGGGAGACCCAGTACTTC,CASSRLTSVGETQYF
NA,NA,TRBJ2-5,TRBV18,TGTGCCAGCTCACCATCAGGGGAAGAGACCCAGTACTTC,CASSPSGEETQYF
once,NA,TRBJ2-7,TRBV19,TGTGCCAGTAGTAGGACAGAGAATTACGAGCAGTACTTC,CASSRTENYEQYF
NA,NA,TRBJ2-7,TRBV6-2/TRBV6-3,TGTGCCAGCAGTTACCCTCGAACTGGCTCAGCGGGCGAGCAGTACTTC,CASSYPRTGSAGEQYF
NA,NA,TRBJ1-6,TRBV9,TGTGCCAGCAGCGTAGGTGGTTCACCCCTCCACTTT,CASSVGGSPLHF
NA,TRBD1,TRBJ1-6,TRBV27,TGTGCCAGCAGTTTATCGGGGGGACAGCATTCACCCCTCCACTTT,CASSLSGGQHSPLHF
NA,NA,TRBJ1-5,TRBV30,TGTGCCTGGAGTGTGAGTCATAGCAATCAGCCCCAGCATTTT,CAWSVSHSNQPQHF
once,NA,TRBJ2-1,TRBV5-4,TGTGCCAGCAGCGGGGTTGGTGCGGCGTCCTACAATGAGCAGTTCTTC,CASSGVGAASYNEQFF
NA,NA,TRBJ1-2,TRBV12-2,TGTGCAAGTCGTCCTAGTAGGGAGACCTCAGGGAACTATGGCTACACCTTC,CASRPSRETSGNYGYTF
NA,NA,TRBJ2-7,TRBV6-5,TGTGCCAGCAGCCAACATGGGGCAGGGACCTACGAGCAGTACTTC,CASSQHGAGTYEQYF
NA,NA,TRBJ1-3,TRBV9,TGTGCCAGCAGCTCAAGAGGGTCTGGAAACACCATATATTTT,CASSSRGSGNTIYF
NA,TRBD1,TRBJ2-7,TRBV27,TGTGCCAGCAGTTACGCCGGGACAGGGGGCTACGAGCAGTACTTC,CASSYAGTGGYEQYF
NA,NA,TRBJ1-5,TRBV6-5,TGTGCCAGCAGTTACAACGGGCTGGGGGAGCCCCAGCATTTT,CASSYNGLGEPQHF
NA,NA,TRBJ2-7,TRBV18,TGTGCCAGCTCAAGGGATCTACAGGAGGGGATCTACGAGCAGTACTTC,CASSRDLQEGIYEQYF
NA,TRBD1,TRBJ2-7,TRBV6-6,TGTGCCAGCAGAGAGGACAGGGCCGGCGAATACGAGCAGTACTTC,CASREDRAGEYEQYF
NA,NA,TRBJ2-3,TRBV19,TGTGCCAGTAGTATAGGGGGCGGAAGCACAGATACGCAGTATTTT,CASSIGGGSTDTQYF
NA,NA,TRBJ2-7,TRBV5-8,TGTGCCAGCAGCGCCGGACCAGCTCCGCAGTACTTC,CASSAGPAPQYF
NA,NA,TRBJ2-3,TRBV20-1,TGCAGTGCTCTCACCACAGATACGCAGTATTTT,CSALTTDTQYF
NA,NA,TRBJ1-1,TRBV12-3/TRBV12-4,TGTGCCAGCAGGCCAGGGGTTAACACTGAAGCTTTCTTT,CASRPGVNTEAFF
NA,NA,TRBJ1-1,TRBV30,TGTGCCTGGAGTGTAGCTCCAGGATGGACTGAAGCTTTCTTT,CAWSVAPGWTEAFF
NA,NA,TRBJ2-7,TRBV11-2,TGTGCCAGCAGCTTTACAGGGCTCGCCGAGCAGTACTTC,CASSFTGLAEQYF
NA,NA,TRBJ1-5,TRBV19,TGTGCCAGTAGTATCGCGATGAATCAGCCCCAGCATTTT,CASSIAMNQPQHF
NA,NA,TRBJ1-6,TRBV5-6,TGTGCCAGCAGCCGGGCCCCGGGGCCGGGGGCGCCACCCCTCCACTTT,CASSRAPGPGAPPLHF
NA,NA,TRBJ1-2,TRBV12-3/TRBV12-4,TGTGCCAGCAGCTCCTACAGGGCCGGCTACACCTTC,CASSSYRAGYTF
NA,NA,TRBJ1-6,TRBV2,TGTGCCAGCAGTCCGGACAGCGGACATTATAATTCACCCCTCCACTTT,CASSPDSGHYNSPLHF
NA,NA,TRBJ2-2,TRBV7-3,TGTGCCAGCAGCCCCGGACAGACCGGCACCGGGGAGCTGTTTTTT,CASSPGQTGTGELFF
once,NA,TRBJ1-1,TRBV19,TGTGCCAGTAGTGACGGGATTGGGACTGAAGCTTTCTTT,CASSDGIGTEAFF
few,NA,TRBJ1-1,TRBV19,TGTGCCAGTAGTATCAAGATTCGGGGGGAAGCTTTCTTT,CASSIKIRGEAFF
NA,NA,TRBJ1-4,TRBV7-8,TGTGCCAGCAGTCAGAAGGAGGGAACTGAAAAACTGTTTTTT,CASSQKEGTEKLFF
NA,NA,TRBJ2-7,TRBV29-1,TGCAGCGTTGAAGTTAGTGGAGGCAGATCCTACGAGCAGTACTTC,CSVEVSGGRSYEQYF
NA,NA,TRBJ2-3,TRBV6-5,TGTGCCAGCAGTTATCTAGCTACAGATACGCAGTATTTT,CASSYLATDTQYF
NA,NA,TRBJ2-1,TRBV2,TGTGCCAGCAGTGAAGCGAGGGGTAGACAGTTCTTC,CASSEARGRQFF
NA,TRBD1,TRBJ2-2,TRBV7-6,TGTGCCAGCAGGCAGACAGGGACGAACACCGGGGAGCTGTTTTTT,CASRQTGTNTGELFF
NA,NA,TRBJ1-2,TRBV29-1,TGCAGCGTTGGGGAGATAAACTATGGCTACACCTTC,CSVGEINYGYTF
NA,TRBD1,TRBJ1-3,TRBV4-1,TGCGCCAGCAGCCTACAGGGACAGGCTGGAAACACCATATATTTT,CASSLQGQAGNTIYF
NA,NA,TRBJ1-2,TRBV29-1,TGCAGCGTTGAAGGTCAGGGGCGTAACTATGGCTACACCTTC,CSVEGQGRNYGYTF
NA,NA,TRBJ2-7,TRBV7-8,TGTGCCAGCAGCCCAGGCGGACCGGAGTACTTC,CASSPGGPEYF
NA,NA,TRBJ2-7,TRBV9,TGTGCCAGCAGCGTAGAATCTGGGAGTCGGTACGAGCAGTACTTC,CASSVESGSRYEQYF
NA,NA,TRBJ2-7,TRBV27,TGTGCCAGCAGCCCTTGGCCGAGCTCCTACGAGCAGTACTTC,CASSPWPSSYEQYF
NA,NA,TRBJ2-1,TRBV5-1,TGCGCCAGCGAAACGGACGGAACCTCCTACAATGAGCAGTTCTTC,CASETDGTSYNEQFF
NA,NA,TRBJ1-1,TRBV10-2,TGCGCCAGCAGTGAAACCGGGACTGAAGCTTTCTTT,CASSETGTEAFF
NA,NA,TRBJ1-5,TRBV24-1,TGTGCCACCGGCCAGGGTAATCAGCCCCAGCATTTT,CATGQGNQPQHF
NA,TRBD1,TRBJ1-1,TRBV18,TGTGCCAGCTCACCAGACAGGGCCTCCAACACTGAAGCTTTCTTT,CASSPDRASNTEAFF
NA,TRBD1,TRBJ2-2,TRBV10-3,TGTGCCATCAGACAGGGGGCGGACACCGGGGAGCTGTTTTTT,CAIRQGADTGELFF
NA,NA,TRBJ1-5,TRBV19,TGTGCCTCAAGGGAGAGGGCGCCGGGCAATCAGCCCCAGCATTTT,CASRERAPGNQPQHF
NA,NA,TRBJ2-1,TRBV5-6,TGTGCCAGCAGCTTATACATGGACTATGAGCAGTTCTTC,CASSLYMDYEQFF
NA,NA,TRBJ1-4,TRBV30,TGTGCCTGGTCTGTCTCGGGTGAAAAACTGTTTTTT,CAWSVSGEKLFF
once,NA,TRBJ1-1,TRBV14,TGTGCCAGCAGCCAAGGCTCTTGGGGGTACACTGAAGCTTTCTTT,CASSQGSWGYTEAFF